The rows below give T cell receptor beta chains drawn from one sample of a study of T-cell memory formation after mild COVID-19. Using its own MiXCR run on the 5' RACE reads, TCRdb lists one record per CDR3 protein. Among about 400,000 distinct CDR3 sequences listed, approximately 14% were seen once. The sample comprised PBMCs or a T cell subset sorted from them (not recorded which). These receptors were obtained from a man younger than 35 who had mild COVID-19 (a few samples of this study predate the infection). Cell type and time point are not known. Each CDR3 is given with its conserved first and last residue. D genes are given only for firm matches. Not every row has a clone size; where given, it reads once, few, many or a size class.

J gene | D gene | clone size | V gene | CDR3 DNA | CDR3 protein
TRBJ1-3 | NA | few | TRBV7-9 | TGTGCCAGCAGCTTAACAGCTAGCTCTGGAAACACCATATATTTT | CASSLTASSGNTIYF
TRBJ1-2 | NA | few | TRBV6-5 | TGTGCCAGCAGTACACGAAGGGTAGGCTATGGTGGCTACACCTTC | CASSTRRVGYGGYTF
TRBJ2-3 | NA | NA | TRBV4-3 | TGCGCCAGCAGCCAAGTCTGGGCTGTCTCAGATACGCAGTATTTT | CASSQVWAVSDTQYF
TRBJ1-1 | NA | many | TRBV12-3/TRBV12-4 | TGTGCCAGCAGTTTAGTGAAGCCGAACACTGAAGCTTTCTTT | CASSLVKPNTEAFF
TRBJ2-3 | TRBD1 | few | TRBV11-2 | TGTGCCAGCACCCGCGGGGGACAGGGAATTTATACGCAGTATTTT | CASTRGGQGIYTQYF
TRBJ1-1 | NA | few | TRBV7-3 | TGTGCCAGCAGCTTATTGACTGACTACCCGATTTTGAGTATGAACACTGAAGCTTTCTTT | CASSLLTDYPILSMNTEAFF
TRBJ2-7 | NA | NA | TRBV7-9 | TGTGCCAGCAGTCGACCCCCGGACGAGCAGTACTTC | CASSRPPDEQYF
TRBJ2-5 | NA | once | TRBV11-2 | TGTGCCAGCAGCTTAGATATAGCGGAAGAGACCCAGTACTTC | CASSLDIAEETQYF
TRBJ2-1 | NA | NA | TRBV7-3 | TGTGCCAGCAGTCCGAATCCGAAAGCGGAGCAGTTCTTC | CASSPNPKAEQFF
TRBJ2-4 | TRBD2 | many | TRBV12-3/TRBV12-4 | TGTGCCAGCAGTTTACGGGGGGTTAAAAACATTCAGTACTTC | CASSLRGVKNIQYF
TRBJ1-1 | NA | few | TRBV12-3/TRBV12-4 | TGTGCCAGCAGTTTGACAGGCGGAAGGAGCACTGAAGCTTTCTTT | CASSLTGGRSTEAFF
TRBJ1-2 | TRBD1 | few | TRBV7-3 | TGTGCCAGCAGCCTGGGTACTGGGACAGGGGGCGAAGGCTACACCTTC | CASSLGTGTGGEGYTF
TRBJ2-5 | NA | few | TRBV6-2/TRBV6-3 | TGTGCCAGCAGTTACTCGATTCTCCGTCAGACCCAGTACTTC | CASSYSILRQTQYF
TRBJ1-1 | NA | NA | TRBV15 | TGTGCCACCAGGTCATCGAACCGTCTAGCTGAAGCTTTCTTT | CATRSSNRLAEAFF
TRBJ2-1 | NA | few | TRBV7-3 | TGTGCCAGCAGCCGGGACAACTACAATGAGCAGTTCTTC | CASSRDNYNEQFF
TRBJ2-2 | TRBD2 | few | TRBV5-1 | TGCGCCAGCAGCCAACTAGCGGGGAACACCGGGGAGCTGTTTTTT | CASSQLAGNTGELFF
TRBJ1-4 | NA | NA | TRBV9 | TGTGCCAGCAGCGTCCGCCCGAATGAAAAACTGTTTTTT | CASSVRPNEKLFF
TRBJ2-2 | NA | NA | TRBV6-2/TRBV6-3 | TGTGCCAGCAGTTGGAGACAGATGTTCGCGAACACCGGGGAGCTGTTTTTT | CASSWRQMFANTGELFF
TRBJ2-5 | NA | few | TRBV27 | TGTGCCAGCAGTCTCATCGGGGCCGGAGGGGAGACCCAGTACTTC | CASSLIGAGGETQYF
TRBJ2-1 | TRBD2 | NA | TRBV5-1 | TGCGCCAGCAGCTTGCGCCTAGCGGGGGGGCCCGATGAGCAGTTCTTC | CASSLRLAGGPDEQFF
TRBJ2-3 | TRBD2 | few | TRBV20-1 | TGCAGTGCTCCCCGGGTGACTAGCGGTATATTGGACACAGATACGCAGTATTTT | CSAPRVTSGILDTDTQYF
TRBJ2-1 | TRBD2 | few | TRBV20-1 | TGCAGTGCAATGCTAGCGGGGGGAAGCGATGAGCAGTTCTTC | CSAMLAGGSDEQFF
TRBJ2-4 | NA | few | TRBV5-1 | TGCGCCAGCAGCTTGGCAGGGGGGGCCAAAAACATTCAGTACTTC | CASSLAGGAKNIQYF
TRBJ2-3 | NA | NA | TRBV15 | TGTGCCAGCAGCAGTGGGCCGACAGATACGCAGTATTTT | CASSSGPTDTQYF
TRBJ2-5 | TRBD2 | many | TRBV4-2 | TGTGCCAGCAGCCAAGCGGGGGGGGAGACCCAGTACTTC | CASSQAGGETQYF
TRBJ2-5 | NA | NA | TRBV7-2 | TGTGCCAGCGGAAGGTGGGAGACCCAGTACTTC | CASGRWETQYF
TRBJ1-2 | TRBD1 | NA | TRBV12-5 | TGTGCTAGTGGTCCCGGACAGGGGTATGGCTACACCTTC | CASGPGQGYGYTF
TRBJ2-3 | TRBD1 | once | TRBV18 | TGTGCCAGCTCACCACCAAAGGGGGCTATAGATACGCAGTATTTT | CASSPPKGAIDTQYF
TRBJ2-5 | NA | NA | TRBV27 | TGTGCCAGCAGACCGATTAGCGGAACCTTCCAAGAGACCCAGTACTTC | CASRPISGTFQETQYF